This T cell receptor (beta chain) is from a study of regulatory T cells in long-lasting Graves disease (dated by TCRdb to the early 2020s). Broadly, across the study: Newly diagnosed Graves' disease patients had taken antithyroid drugs for less than 3 months. Patients with persistent Graves' disease were compared with patients with newly diagnosed Graves' disease using TCR sequencing and RNA sequencing of peripheral blood. The study was registered as a clinical trial and conducted in China. A total of roughly 35 samples underwent TCR sequencing: about 13 from persistent and roughly 20 from newly diagnosed Graves' disease patients.

Receptor amplification or capture employed multiplex PCR. TCRdb lists the instrument as Illumina HiSeq 4000. iRepertoire HTBI primers and Arm-PCR amplification of CDR3 regions were used to construct TCR beta libraries. Before sequencing, the PCR products went through gel purification. The paper's processing steps were these. Gene usage analysis of CDR3 amino acid clonotypes relied on the roughly 60 TRBV and around 14 TRBJ segments identified across samples. Filtered high-quality paired reads were merged into contigs using COPE and FqMerger. BLAST was used to align contigs to IMGT TRBV, TRBD and TRBJ reference genes, with CDR3 defined following IMGT. Highly expanded clones were defined as clonotypes with a frequency above 0.1%. Repertoire diversity was measured by Shannon entropy, and V-J evenness by the Gini coefficient. Clonotypes shared by more than one individual were considered public. TCRdb reran the public reads through fastp at Q25 and MiXCR, keeping productive beta chains. Entries are consolidated by CDR3 protein sequence, retaining the most common genes and DNA. These V and J calls originate from TCRdb's pipeline instead of the authors' own analysis. Here the sample has roughly 410,000 distinct CDR3 sequences; 15% occur a single time. The ten largest clonotypes hold 7.8% of the sample.

Study-wide findings and limitations: Only the TCR beta chain was sequenced and analyzed. Only peripheral blood was studied, because thyroid tissue, the primary lesion, was inaccessible. TRBV28, TRBJ1-2 and TRBJ2-5 were preferentially used in persistent disease, while TRBV20-1 and TRBJ2-1 were favored in newly diagnosed disease. Compared with newly diagnosed patients, patients with persistent Graves' disease had lower TCR Shannon entropy and fewer highly expanded clones, which suggests clonal expansion. The authors acknowledged the small sample size as a limitation that may reduce accuracy. Persistent patients shared more public clonotypes among themselves (around 2,500) than newly diagnosed patients did (more than 850).

The germline V gene (reference sequence) yields PRHDT for CDR1 and FYEKMQ for CDR2. Its CDR3 holds 15 amino acids, cysteine through phenylalanine. The kept DNA is CDR3 alone, 45 bases in frame from the first base. This clonotype was recorded a few times. The specificity of this receptor is unknown. Compared with germline, one end of the junction differs, possibly owing to a read error. This specimen's time point label, interpreted: newly diagnosed GD, antithyroid drugs for less than 3 months. For both TCR sequencing and RNA sequencing, RNA was extracted from PBMCs using TRIzol. The diagnosis of Graves' disease was made according to American Thyroid Association guidelines. The patients came from an endocrinology department in Xi'an, China. Each patient gave about 10 milliliters of peripheral blood, collected in an EDTA anticoagulant tube. PBMCs were isolated by Ficoll Paque Plus density gradient separation without further T cell sorting. RNA quality was checked with an Agilent 2100 Bioanalyzer and agarose gel, and concentration with a NanoDrop 2000.

Another study also made use of these data, one on T cells in Graves' hyperthyroidism and ophthalmopathy. From that second study: Stable Graves' hyperthyroidism was defined as the absence of progression to ophthalmopathy over 18 months of follow-up. Hyperthyroidism patients were aged 18 to 65 years and newly diagnosed, with disease duration of less than 2 months. Any patient with an uncontrolled infection, another autoimmune disease, pregnancy or lactation was excluded. Diagnoses were based on clinical symptoms, serum thyroxine and TRAb, thyroid ultrasound and orbital computed tomography. The first round of RT-PCR for the TCR CDR3 was performed with the HTBI primer set and the Qiagen OneStep RT-PCR kit. Blood samples also contained most of the expanded thyroid clonotypes (frequency above 0.001), which suggests that blood repertoires may reflect thyroid immune responses. Ophthalmopathy was separated from stable hyperthyroidism by a 13 V-J signature model, with approximately 86% sensitivity and roughly 84% specificity obtained in cross-validation and 80%/75% obtained in testing. During validation, the model predicted progression to ophthalmopathy a median of around 7 months ahead of onset, with around 65% sensitivity and around 72% specificity. To identify TCR V-J signatures that set the groups apart, the researchers used a discovery cohort of more than 95 patients, made up of approximately 43 with Graves' ophthalmopathy and 57 with stable Graves' hyperthyroidism. Prospective prediction of ophthalmopathy was tested in an independent validation cohort consisting of 18 hyperthyroidism patients and some 17 patients who later progressed to ophthalmopathy. For training and testing, the 100 or so patients in the discovery cohort were randomly divided in a 7:3 ratio. Thyroid tissue and blood T-cell repertoires from more than five Graves' hyperthyroidism patients were also compared in the study. After blood sampling, hyperthyroidism patients were treated with methimazole at a starting dose of 30 mg daily, and ophthalmopathy patients were treated with high-dose intravenous methylprednisolone. Libraries were constructed in a second round of multiplex PCR, after which size selection and purification were carried out. Sequencing of the libraries was done on an Illumina HiSeq2000 using paired-end 100 bp reads. SOAPnuke was used to process the raw data, removing reads that contained adapters or uncalled bases, had a mean Phred below 15, or lacked an exact match to the constant primer or identifier. High-quality paired reads were merged with COPE v1.2.5, and unique nucleotide sequences were defined as clonotypes. Clonotypes were aligned to IMGT TRBV, TRBD and TRBJ reference segments using MiTCR v1.1. The analysis included only V-J combinations with a frequency above 0.0001, which together covered 99% to 99.2% of the repertoires. The TCS score was defined as F50 (clonal expansion) divided by E x V (chaos), with BLOSUM62-based TCRdist calculated between CDR3 peptides within each V-J. Welch's t-statistics and random forest reduced roughly 540 V-J features to about 12, which were used in a naive Bayes classifier (R e1071). Sample size was not statistically predetermined, and blinding of investigators to group allocation was not performed. TCR Vbeta CDR3 sequencing of roughly 140 peripheral blood samples (fewer than 45 ophthalmopathy, under 80 hyperthyroidism and about 17 progressor patients) is reported in the paper.

Source: peripheral blood mononuclear cells (PBMCs), taken at new diagnosis, from a patient treated with antithyroid drugs. Rearrangement joined TRBV13 to TRBJ1-1, and possibly TRBD1, on 5 matching bases. The clonotype comes from a woman aged 40 to 55 with Graves disease. Donor details come from another sample of the same person, matched by shared clones. The DNA sequence is given as TGTGCCAGCAGCACGCGACAGAAACCGAACACTGGAGCTTTCTTT. This encodes CASSTRQKPNTGAFF.